The sequence of this T cell receptor (beta chain) was determined in a study of T-cell reconstitution after alpha-beta-depleted transplantation in children. Notes on the study in general: Roughly two months post-transplant, alpha-beta T cells reportedly originated from several hundred graft clones that had expanded. T cells produced anew were the main source of T-cell counts and diversity one year after transplant.

V dropped 4 bases and J dropped 9 bases, with 22 bases sitting between them. CDR3 length: 16 residues. Germline V gene sequence: CDR1 SEHNR, CDR2 FQNEAQ (reference sequence). The TCRbeta library was prepared with unique molecular identifiers. Using its own MiXCR run on the PCR reads, TCRdb lists one record per CDR3 protein. The sample carries a few hundred thousand distinct CDR3 sequences, 13% recorded once. This clonotype has a handful of counts. As yet, its antigen is unknown. Source: PBMCs, mostly from graft donor cells, taken 360 days after TCRalphabeta/CD19-depleted stem cell transplant. The TCR comes from a male patient between 5 and 17 years old who had a stem cell transplant for acute myeloid leukemia, so the T cells may come from the graft donor. The chain is built from TRBV7-9 and TRBJ1-5; tentatively, D is TRBD1 (5 bases). The CDR3 here is CASSSGPRAGFGPQHF. CDR3 bases: TGTGCCAGCAGCTCAGGGCCCAGGGCGGGTTTCGGGCCCCAGCATTTT. Supplemented by reference TRBV7-9 and TRBJ1-5, the full variable domain reads DTGVSQNPRHKITKRGQNVTFRCDPISEHNRLYWYRQTLGQGPEFLTYFQNEAQLEKSRLLSDRFSAERPKGSFSTLEIQRTEQGDSAMYLCASSSGPRAGFGPQHFGDGTRLSIL.